This T cell receptor (beta chain) came from a study of intratumoral heterogeneity in liver cancer. Sequencing was performed with immunoSEQ multiplex PCR; in TCRdb, only in-frame clones are kept and a portion is missing. The sample has just over 20,000 clones; around 75% are singletons. The CDR3 spans 18 residues. Germline CDR1 is MNHEY and CDR2 is SMNVEV (reference sequence). V gave up 4 bases and J gave up 1 base, with 22 bases separating them. The chain uses TRBV27 and TRBJ1-1; D perhaps matches TRBD1 (6 bases). The sample here was tumor-adjacent normal tissue, taken before any cancer treatment. The sequence was collected from an older woman with hepatocellular carcinoma. CDR3 region: CASSSSLRGRGWNTEAFF. The CDR3 DNA follows: TGTGCCAGCAGTTCCTCGCTCCGCGGCAGGGGATGGAACACTGAAGCTTTCTTT.